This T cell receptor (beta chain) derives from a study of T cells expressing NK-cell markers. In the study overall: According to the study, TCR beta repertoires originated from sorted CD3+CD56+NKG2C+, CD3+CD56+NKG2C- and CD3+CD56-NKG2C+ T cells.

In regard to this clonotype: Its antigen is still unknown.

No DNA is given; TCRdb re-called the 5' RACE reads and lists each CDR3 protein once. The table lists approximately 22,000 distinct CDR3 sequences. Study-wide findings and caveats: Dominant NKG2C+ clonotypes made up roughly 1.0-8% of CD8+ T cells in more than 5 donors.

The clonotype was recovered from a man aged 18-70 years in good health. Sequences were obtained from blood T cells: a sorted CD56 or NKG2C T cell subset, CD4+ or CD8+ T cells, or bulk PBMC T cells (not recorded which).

CDR3 sequence: CASGEGTSGGSTDTQYF. The chain combines TRBV5-1 with TRBJ2-3; TCRdb reports TRBD2, a call that lacks DNA to check it against. CDR1 is SGHRS, CDR2 YFSETQ, per germline. The CDR3 extends over 17 amino acids.